These T cell receptor beta chains were read from a single sample in a study of blood T cell repertoires in COVID-19. TCRdb's table, derived via immunoSEQ multiplex PCR, lists solely in-frame clones and lacks some. The sample lists 95,000 to 150,000 clones; approximately 70% were seen once. Sample: peripheral blood. The receptors were gathered from a human donor with acute or convalescent COVID-19. The donor label of this sample is uncertain. The CDR3 runs from the conserved cysteine through the conserved F or W.

CASSYTSQETQYF,TRBJ2-5,TRBV6-6
CASTRTGPNTEAFF,TRBJ1-1,TRBV5-1
CARCRGKVPFNQPQHF,TRBJ1-5,TRBV10-1
CASSLDRDETQYF,TRBJ2-5,TRBV7-6
CASNPTGRWDTQYF,TRBJ2-3,TRBV2
CASSYQNTDTQYF,TRBJ2-3,TRBV11-3
CASSFGGRYAFF,TRBJ1-1,TRBV28
CASRSSGNTIYF,TRBJ1-3,TRBV2
CASSPRGPGNTIYF,TRBJ1-3,TRBV6-5
CSVAETGANVLTF,TRBJ2-6,TRBV29-1
CASSTGTGAGRNEAFF,TRBJ1-1,TRBV5-1
CASSPRPGNTEAFF,TRBJ1-1,TRBV7-9
CASRFMNTEAFF,TRBJ1-1,TRBV7-9
CASSRTFTDTQYF,TRBJ2-3,TRBV12-3/TRBV12-4
CASSIGGRAGELFF,TRBJ2-2,TRBV19
CASSYHRGNSYEQYF,TRBJ2-7,TRBV6-5
CASSLVAGGDTDTQYF,TRBJ2-3,TRBV7-8
CASSFGGDRSEQFF,TRBJ2-1,TRBV5-1